This T cell receptor (beta chain) was captured by sequencing in a study of blood T cell repertoires in COVID-19. Background on the study: The cDNA or gDNA used as material had been derived from T cells, B-cell-depleted T cells, or PBMCs.

This clone was seen more than once but under ten times. Germline V gene sequence: CDR1 MDHEN, CDR2 SYDVKM. V gave up 6 bases and J gave up 6 bases, with 11 bases separating them. The CDR3 has 12 amino acids. Profiling relied on immunoSEQ multiplex PCR, and the TCRdb table lists in-frame clones only, not all of them. The sample has about 300,000 clones; nearly 90% are singletons. The specimen was PBMCs or T cells enriched from blood (not recorded which). The source is a woman aged 25-40 years who had recovered from COVID-19. The V call is TRBV28, the J call TRBJ1-1, with D possibly being TRBD1 (5 bases). The CDR3 DNA is TGTGCCAGCAGCCTTTGGGGGGCTGAAGCTTTCTTT. It yields the protein CASSLWGAEAFF.